One sample yielded the 21 T cell receptor beta chains listed below, sequenced in a study of OX40 agonist ivuxolimab in advanced cancers. Measured with immunoSEQ multiplex PCR; TCRdb has only the in-frame clones, and not every one. Among 40,000 to 55,000 clones listed, around nine tenths were seen once. The material sequenced was CD4+ or CD8+ T cells sorted from blood, taken in a trial of the OX40 agonist ivuxolimab. All receptors derive from an adult with an advanced solid tumor such as melanoma, head and neck, liver or kidney cancer.

This sequence joins TRBV6-5 and TRBJ2-1, with D perhaps matching TRBD2 (5 bases). Germline V gives CDR1 MNHEY, CDR2 SVGAGI. CDR3 size: 14 residues. Trimming took 4 bases from V and 2 from J, leaving 9 bases between them. The CDR3 DNA is TGTGCCAGCAGTTGGAGGAGCGCCTACAATGAGCAGTTCTTC. It is translated as CASSWRSAYNEQFF.

The chain joins TRBV4-1 to TRBJ2-7; a weak D match, TRBD1 (6 bases). Germline loops: CDR1 MGHRA, CDR2 YSYEKL. The CDR3 extends over 15 amino acids. Trimming removed 1 base from V and 3 bases from J, with 13 bases in between. The CDR3 DNA reads as TGCGCCAGCAGCCAAGCTGCTGGACAGAACTACGAGCAGTACTTC. Protein product: CASSQAAGQNYEQYF.

The chain joins TRBV11-2 to TRBJ2-1; 8 nucleotides agree with TRBD2. V was pared by 5 bases and J by 6 bases, with 6 bases of the junction left unmatched. This CDR3 is built from 14 residues. In germline, CDR1 is SGHAT, CDR2 FQNNGV. As DNA, the CDR3 is TGTGCCAGCAGCCTTACTAGCGGACCCAATGAGCAGTTCTTC. It encodes CASSLTSGPNEQFF.

The chain links TRBV28 to TRBJ2-3; D may be TRBD1 or TRBD2 (5 bases each). V was clipped by 3 bases and J by 0 bases, with 16 bases between them. The germline CDR1 and CDR2 sequences are MDHEN and SYDVKM. The CDR3 length is 17 residues. CDR3 protein: CASSFPGTLYSTDTQYF. For the CDR3, the DNA is TGTGCCAGCAGTTTCCCCGGGACGTTATACAGCACAGATACGCAGTATTTT.

V usage is TRBV18 and J usage is TRBJ2-7; D unresolved. Trimming took 3 bases from V and 1 from J, leaving 7 bases between them. The CDR3 is 13 residues long. From germline, CDR1 is KGHSH and CDR2 LQKENI. The CDR3 nucleotides read TGTGCCAGCTCACCCCTCGAGTCCTACGAGCAGTACTTC. Amino acids: CASSPLESYEQYF. The whole variable domain, remainder taken from reference TRBV18 and TRBJ2-7, is NAGVMQNPRHLVRRRGQEARLRCSPMKGHSHVYWYRQLPEEGLKFMVYLQKENIIDESGMPKERFSAEFPKEGPSILRIQQVVRGDSAAYFCASSPLESYEQYFGPGTRLTVT.

This sequence joins TRBV7-5 and TRBJ2-3; whether TRBD2, the table's D call, matches the DNA was not checked. TRBV7-5 is a documented pseudogene. The CDR3 is made up of 15 amino acids. For the CDR3, the DNA is TGTGCCAGCAGCCCCTCTTCGCGGGAGACAGATACGCAGTATTTT. Its translation is CASSPSSRETDTQYF.

This chain uses TRBV7-2 with TRBJ2-2; D ambiguous. The germline V gene has CDR1 SGHTA and CDR2 FQGNSA. V was pared by 7 bases and J by 0 bases, with 15 bases between. The CDR3 loop spans 16 amino acids. The CDR3 region is CASNHWGRSNTGELFF. The CDR3 nucleotides read TGTGCCAGCAACCACTGGGGAAGATCGAACACCGGGGAGCTGTTTTTT.

The V and J genes are TRBV5-4 and TRBJ2-3, with D perhaps matching TRBD1 or TRBD2 (5 bases each). Germline CDR1 SGHNT, CDR2 YYREEE (reference sequence). The CDR3 is made up of 15 amino acids. V dropped 3 bases and J dropped 2 bases, with 13 bases sitting between them. CDR3 in DNA: TGTGCCAGCAGCTCTTCGGGACCCGTCACAGATACGCAGTATTTT. Protein sequence: CASSSSGPVTDTQYF.

V gene TRBV30 combines with J gene TRBJ1-2, with 9 bases matching TRBD1. The V segment lost 7 bases and the J segment 4 bases; nucleotides outside the gene matches: 1. The germline V gene has CDR1 GTSNPN and CDR2 SVGIG (reference sequence). The CDR3 runs 11 residues. DNA of the CDR3: TGTGCCTCGGACAGGGGCTATGGCTACACCTTC. Its translation is CASDRGYGYTF. Full variable domain (outside the CDR3, taken from reference TRBV30 and TRBJ1-2): SQTIHQWPATLVQPVGSPLSLECTVEGTSNPNLYWYRQAAGRGLQLLFYSVGIGQISSEVPQNLSASRPQDRQFILSSKKLLLSDSGFYLCASDRGYGYTFGSGTRLTVV.

The chain is built from TRBV4-1 and TRBJ2-2, with D unclear. CDR3 size: 16 residues. CDR1 is MGHRA and CDR2 is YSYEKL in the germline V gene. V lost 4 bases and J 2 bases, leaving 14 bases between the germline ends. The CDR3 sequence is CASSRQPGPNTGELFF. The CDR3 DNA reads TGCGCCAGCAGCCGACAACCGGGCCCTAACACCGGGGAGCTGTTTTTT.

This clone rates as medium-sized. The CDR3 DNA follows: TGTGCCAGCAGCTTAGACCAGATTACCACTGAAGCTTTCTTT. It yields the protein CASSLDQITTEAFF. The chain recombines TRBV7-9 with TRBJ1-1; D gene uncertain. CDR3 length equals 14 residues. Trimming pared 1 base from V and 4 bases from J, leaving 10 bases between. Germline lookup yields CDR1 SEHNR and CDR2 FQNEAQ (reference sequence).

This chain joins TRBV5-1 and TRBJ2-3, with TRBD2 as a possible D gene (6 bases). V was trimmed by 0 bases and J by 1 base, leaving 15 bases between them. Germline assignment: CDR1 SGHRS and CDR2 YFSETQ. CDR3 length: 17 residues. CDR3 DNA: TGCGCCAGCAGCTTGGTACCAGCGGGCGGTGGCACAGATACGCAGTATTTT. Its protein product is CASSLVPAGGGTDTQYF.

This clone has more than one count but fewer than ten. The chain carries TRBV7-9 and TRBJ2-7; maybe TRBD1 (5 bases). Germline values: CDR1 SEHNR, CDR2 FQNEAQ (reference sequence). The V gene lost 1 base and the J gene lost 0 bases, with 13 bases spanning the gap. This CDR3 has 16 amino acids. CDR3 protein: CASSLVVGRDSYEQYF. CDR3 in DNA: TGTGCCAGCAGCTTAGTGGTTGGCAGGGACTCCTACGAGCAGTACTTC.

The rearrangement links TRBV28 to TRBJ2-6, with 8 bases fitting TRBD1. Losses at the gene ends were 6 bases for V and 0 bases for J; bases not matched to a gene: 4. This CDR3 contains 16 residues. From germline, CDR1 is MDHEN and CDR2 SYDVKM. CDR3 region: CASRAGGASGANVLTF. The CDR3 DNA reads TGTGCCAGCAGAGCAGGGGGCGCCTCTGGGGCCAACGTCCTGACTTTC.

DNA for the CDR3: TGCGCCAGCAGCTTGGATGTGCCAGGGCGAGAAGAGCAGTACTTC. Its protein is CASSLDVPGREEQYF. The rearrangement joins TRBV5-1 to TRBJ2-7; possible D gene TRBD1, 5 bases. The CDR3 has 15 residues. V was clipped by 0 bases and J by 7 bases, with 17 bases between them. Per the germline V gene, CDR1 is SGHRS and CDR2 is YFSETQ.

V usage is TRBV7-9 and J usage is TRBJ2-1; D remains ambiguous. In germline, CDR1 is SEHNR, CDR2 FQNEAQ (reference sequence). The CDR3 has 17 residues. Trimming took 1 base from V and 8 from J, leaving 21 bases between them. In DNA, the CDR3 is TGTGCCAGCAGCTTAGTCCTAGGAGCCTGGTTAATGGATGAGCAGTTCTTC. Translated, it gives CASSLVLGAWLMDEQFF.

V is TRBV11-3 and J is TRBJ2-7; D is undetermined. The CDR3 runs to 13 residues. Germline values: CDR1 SGHNT, CDR2 YENEEA. The V gene lost 1 base and the J gene lost 3 bases, with 7 bases spanning the gap. In DNA form, the CDR3 reads TGTGCCAGCAGCTTAGGGGTCTACTACGAGCAGTACTTC. This translates into CASSLGVYYEQYF.

This chain joins TRBV5-1 and TRBJ1-4, with D possibly being TRBD1 (5 bases). The CDR3 is 15 residues long. In germline, CDR1 is SGHRS, CDR2 YFSETQ. V was clipped by 3 bases and J by 4 bases, with 13 bases between them. The CDR3, as DNA: TGCGCCAGCAGCTACGTGGCAGGGAGTAATGAAAAACTGTTTTTT. Its protein is CASSYVAGSNEKLFF.

The chain's CDR3 is CASSLGQGTDTQYF. CDR3 DNA sequence: TGTGCCAGCAGCCTCGGACAGGGCACAGATACGCAGTATTTT. The rearrangement uses TRBV28 and TRBJ2-3; 7 bases align to TRBD1. The CDR3 is made up of 14 amino acids. Trimming at V came to 6 bases and at J to 1 base, leaving 4 bases not matched to a gene. From germline, CDR1 is MDHEN and CDR2 SYDVKM. Filled out from reference TRBV28 and TRBJ2-3, the complete variable domain reads DVKVTQSSRYLVKRTGEKVFLECVQDMDHENMFWYRQDPGLGLRLIYFSYDVKMKEKGDIPEGYSVSREKKERFSLILESASTNQTSMYLCASSLGQGTDTQYFGPGTRLTVL.

This clone was picked up a small number of times. This chain links TRBV28 with TRBJ2-6; weak D call: TRBD2 (5 bases). With 6 bases removed from V and 0 bases from J, the gap between germline ends came to 15 bases. This CDR3 comprises 17 residues. In germline, CDR1 is MDHEN, CDR2 SYDVKM. The CDR3 here is CASSPDLSSSGANVLTF. In nucleotides, the CDR3 is TGTGCCAGCAGCCCGGACTTATCAAGCTCTGGGGCCAACGTCCTGACTTTC.

The chain has TRBV7-3 and TRBJ2-1; TRBD2 agrees at 10 bases. This CDR3 region has 16 residues. With V trimmed by 4 bases and J by 2 bases, 5 bases remained unmatched. Per the germline V gene, CDR1 is SGHTA and CDR2 is FQGTGA. In DNA, the CDR3 is TGTGCCAGCAGCTCACGGACTAGCGGAGCCTACAATGAGCAGTTCTTC. Translated: CASSSRTSGAYNEQFF.